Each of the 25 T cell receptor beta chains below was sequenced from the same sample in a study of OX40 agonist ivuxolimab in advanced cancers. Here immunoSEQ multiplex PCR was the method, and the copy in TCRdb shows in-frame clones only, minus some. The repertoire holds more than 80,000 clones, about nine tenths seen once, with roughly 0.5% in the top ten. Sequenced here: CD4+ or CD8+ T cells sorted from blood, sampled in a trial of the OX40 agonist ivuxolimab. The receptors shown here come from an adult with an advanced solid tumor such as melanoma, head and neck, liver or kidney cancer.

The CDR3 DNA sequence: TGCGCCAGCAGCTTGGAACCCATGTATCAGCCCCAGCATTTT. This codes for CASSLEPMYQPQHF. The chain employs TRBV5-1 and TRBJ1-5, with D unclear. CDR3 length: 14 amino acids. Germline V gene lookup returns CDR1 SGHRS and CDR2 YFSETQ. V shed 0 bases and J shed 5 bases, with 9 bases lying between them.

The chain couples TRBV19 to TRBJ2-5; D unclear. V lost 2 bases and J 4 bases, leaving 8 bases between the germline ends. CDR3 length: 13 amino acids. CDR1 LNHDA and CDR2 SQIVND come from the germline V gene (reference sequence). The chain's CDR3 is CASSIKLAETQYF. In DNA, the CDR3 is TGTGCCAGTAGTATAAAGTTAGCAGAGACCCAGTACTTC. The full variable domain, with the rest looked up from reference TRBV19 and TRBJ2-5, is DGGITQSPKYLFRKEGQNVTLSCEQNLNHDAMYWYRQDPGQGLRLIYYSQIVNDFQKGDIAEGYSVSREKKESFPLTVTSAQKNPTAFYLCASSIKLAETQYFGPGTRLLVL.

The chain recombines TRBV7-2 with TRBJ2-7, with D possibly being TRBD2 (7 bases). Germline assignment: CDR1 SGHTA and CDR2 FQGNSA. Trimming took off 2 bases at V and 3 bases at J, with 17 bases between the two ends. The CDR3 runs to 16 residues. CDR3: CASSLRAGDTDYEQYF. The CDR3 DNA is TGTGCCAGCAGCTTAAGGGCGGGGGACACCGACTACGAGCAGTACTTC.

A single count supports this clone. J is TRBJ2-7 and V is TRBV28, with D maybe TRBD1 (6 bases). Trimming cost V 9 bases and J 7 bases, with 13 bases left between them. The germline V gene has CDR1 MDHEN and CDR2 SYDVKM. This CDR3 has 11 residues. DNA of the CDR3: TGTGCCAGTCGCTCGAGGGGGGAGCAGTACTTC. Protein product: CASRSRGEQYF.

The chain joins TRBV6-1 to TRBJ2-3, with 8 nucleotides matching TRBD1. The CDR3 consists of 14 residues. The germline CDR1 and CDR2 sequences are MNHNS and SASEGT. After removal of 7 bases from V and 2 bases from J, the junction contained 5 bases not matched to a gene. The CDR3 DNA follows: TGTGCCAGCAACCCCAGGGGGCCCACAGATACGCAGTATTTT. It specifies CASNPRGPTDTQYF.

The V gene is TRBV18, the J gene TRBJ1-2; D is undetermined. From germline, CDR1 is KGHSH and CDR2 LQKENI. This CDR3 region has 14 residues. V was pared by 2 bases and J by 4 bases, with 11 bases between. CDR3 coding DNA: TGTGCCAGCTCACCAGAATCGAAACCCTATGGCTACACCTTC. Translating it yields CASSPESKPYGYTF.

The CDR3 loop reads CASSLSPTFSGNTIYF. In DNA form, the CDR3 reads TGTGCCAGCAGCTTAAGTCCGACTTTCTCTGGAAACACCATATATTTT. This chain joins TRBV7-2 and TRBJ1-3, with D unclear. CDR1 is SGHTA and CDR2 is FQGNSA in the germline V gene. The CDR3 has 16 residues. V was trimmed by 2 bases and J by 0 bases, leaving 11 bases between them.

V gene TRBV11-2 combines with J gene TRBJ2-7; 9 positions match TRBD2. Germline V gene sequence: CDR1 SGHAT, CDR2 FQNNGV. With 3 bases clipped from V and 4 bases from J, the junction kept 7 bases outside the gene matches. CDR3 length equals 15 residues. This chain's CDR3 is CASSLASGAYYEQYF. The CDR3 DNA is TGTGCCAGCAGCTTGGCTAGCGGGGCCTATTACGAGCAGTACTTC.

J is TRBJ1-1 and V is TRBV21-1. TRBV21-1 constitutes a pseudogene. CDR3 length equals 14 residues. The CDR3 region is CASSTGKVGPEAFF. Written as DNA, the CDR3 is TGTGCCAGCAGCACCGGAAAGGTCGGGCCTGAAGCTTTCTTT.

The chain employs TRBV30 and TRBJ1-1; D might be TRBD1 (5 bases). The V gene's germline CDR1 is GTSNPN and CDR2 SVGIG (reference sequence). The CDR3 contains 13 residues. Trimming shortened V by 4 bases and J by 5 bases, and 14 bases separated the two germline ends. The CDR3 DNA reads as TGTGCCTGGAACGGGGACTTTCGGACTGAAGCTTTCTTT. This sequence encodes CAWNGDFRTEAFF.

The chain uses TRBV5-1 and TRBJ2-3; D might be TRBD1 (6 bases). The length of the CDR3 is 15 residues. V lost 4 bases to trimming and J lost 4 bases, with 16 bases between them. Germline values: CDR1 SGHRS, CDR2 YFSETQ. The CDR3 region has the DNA TGCGCCAGCAGCGTTTCCCGACAGGAACCAGATACGCAGTATTTT. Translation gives CASSVSRQEPDTQYF.

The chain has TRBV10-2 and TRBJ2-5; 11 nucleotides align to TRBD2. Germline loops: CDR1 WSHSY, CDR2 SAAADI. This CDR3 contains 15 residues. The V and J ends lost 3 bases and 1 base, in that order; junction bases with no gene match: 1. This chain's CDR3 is CASSELAGAQETQYF. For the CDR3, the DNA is TGCGCCAGCAGTGAACTAGCGGGGGCCCAAGAGACCCAGTACTTC.

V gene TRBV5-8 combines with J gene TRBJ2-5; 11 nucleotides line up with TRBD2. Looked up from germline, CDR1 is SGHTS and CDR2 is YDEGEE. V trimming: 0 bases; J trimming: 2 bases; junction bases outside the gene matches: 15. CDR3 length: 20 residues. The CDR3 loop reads CASSLGILASGGTLQETQYF. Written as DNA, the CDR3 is TGTGCCAGCAGCTTGGGAATATTGGCTAGCGGGGGGACCCTTCAAGAGACCCAGTACTTC.

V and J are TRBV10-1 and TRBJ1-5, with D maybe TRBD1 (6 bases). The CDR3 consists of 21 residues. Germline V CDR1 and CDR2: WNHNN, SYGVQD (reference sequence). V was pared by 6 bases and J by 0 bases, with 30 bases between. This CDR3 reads CASRPWGRDPSYYYSNQPQHF. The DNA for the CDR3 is TGCGCCAGCAGGCCCTGGGGGCGAGACCCCTCCTACTATTATAGCAATCAGCCCCAGCATTTT.

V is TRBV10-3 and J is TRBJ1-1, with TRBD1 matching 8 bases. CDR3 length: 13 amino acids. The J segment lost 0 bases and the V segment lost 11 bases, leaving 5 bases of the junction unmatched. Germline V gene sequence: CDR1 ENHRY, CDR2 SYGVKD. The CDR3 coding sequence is TGTGCCTCTAACAGGGGGATGAACACTGAAGCTTTCTTT. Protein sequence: CASNRGMNTEAFF.

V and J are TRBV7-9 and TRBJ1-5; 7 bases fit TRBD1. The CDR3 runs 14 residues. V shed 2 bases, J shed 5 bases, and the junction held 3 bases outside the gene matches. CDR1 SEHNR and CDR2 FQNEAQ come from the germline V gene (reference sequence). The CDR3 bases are TGTGCCAGCAGCTTACAGGGGGTGGATCAGCCCCAGCATTTT. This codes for CASSLQGVDQPQHF.

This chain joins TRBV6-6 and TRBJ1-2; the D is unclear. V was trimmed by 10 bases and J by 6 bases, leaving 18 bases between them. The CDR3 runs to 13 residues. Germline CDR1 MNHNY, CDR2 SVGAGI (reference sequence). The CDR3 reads CATFTRQVHGYTF. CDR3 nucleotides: TGTGCCACCTTTACTCGACAAGTACATGGCTACACCTTC.

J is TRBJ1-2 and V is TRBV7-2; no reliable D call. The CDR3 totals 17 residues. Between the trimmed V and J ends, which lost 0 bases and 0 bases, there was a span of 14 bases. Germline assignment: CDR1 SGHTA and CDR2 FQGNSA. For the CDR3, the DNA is TGTGCCAGCAGCTTAGCTCGGCAGGCCCTTGCTAACTATGGCTACACCTTC. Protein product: CASSLARQALANYGYTF.

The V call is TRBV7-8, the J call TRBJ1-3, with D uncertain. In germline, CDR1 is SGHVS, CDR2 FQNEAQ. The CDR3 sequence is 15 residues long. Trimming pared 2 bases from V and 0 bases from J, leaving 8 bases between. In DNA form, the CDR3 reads TGTGCCAGCAGCTTAAACCTCCTCTCTGGAAACACCATATATTTT. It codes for CASSLNLLSGNTIYF.

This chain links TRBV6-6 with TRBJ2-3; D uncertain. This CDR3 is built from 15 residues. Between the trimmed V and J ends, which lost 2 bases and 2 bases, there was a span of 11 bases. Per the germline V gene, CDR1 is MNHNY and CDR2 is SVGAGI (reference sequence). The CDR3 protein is CASSYGFLTTDTQYF. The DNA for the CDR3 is TGTGCCAGCAGTTACGGCTTTCTCACCACAGATACGCAGTATTTT.

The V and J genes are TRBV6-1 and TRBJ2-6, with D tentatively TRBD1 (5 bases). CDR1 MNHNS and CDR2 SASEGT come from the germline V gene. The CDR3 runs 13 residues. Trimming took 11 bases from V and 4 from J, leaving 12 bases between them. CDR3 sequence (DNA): TGTGCCGGCAAGGGGTCCGGGGCCAACGTCCTGACTTTC. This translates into CAGKGSGANVLTF.

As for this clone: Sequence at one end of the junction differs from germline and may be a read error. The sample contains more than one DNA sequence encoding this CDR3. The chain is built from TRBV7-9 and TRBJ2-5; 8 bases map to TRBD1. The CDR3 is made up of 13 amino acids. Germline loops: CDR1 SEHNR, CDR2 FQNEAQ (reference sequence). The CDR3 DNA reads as TGCGCCAGCAGCTCGTCAGGGGGCTCGACCCAGTACTTC. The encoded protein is CASSSSGGSTQYF.

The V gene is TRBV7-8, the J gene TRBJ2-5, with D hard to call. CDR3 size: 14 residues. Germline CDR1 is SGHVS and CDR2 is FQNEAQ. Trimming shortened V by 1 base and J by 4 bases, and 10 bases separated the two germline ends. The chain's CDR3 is CASSLGDLGETQYF. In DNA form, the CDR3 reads TGTGCCAGCAGCTTAGGGGATTTGGGAGAGACCCAGTACTTC.

The CDR3 DNA reads TGTGCCAGCAGTGAAGTTAGTCGGGGACAGAGGATCTCTGGGGCCAACGTCCTGACTTTC. Translated: CASSEVSRGQRISGANVLTF. The genes are TRBV6-1 and TRBJ2-6; 7 bases agree with TRBD1. CDR3 size: 20 residues. In germline, CDR1 is MNHNS, CDR2 SASEGT. The V segment lost 1 base and the J segment 0 bases; nucleotides outside the gene matches: 12.

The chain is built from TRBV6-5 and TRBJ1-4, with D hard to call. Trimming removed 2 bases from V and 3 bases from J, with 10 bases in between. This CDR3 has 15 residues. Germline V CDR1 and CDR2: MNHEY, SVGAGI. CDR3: CASSYVRGSNEKLFF. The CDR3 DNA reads TGTGCCAGCAGTTACGTTAGAGGGTCTAATGAAAAACTGTTTTTT.